The entry below describes one T cell receptor (beta chain). Which antigen it targets is not known. Qualities for individual bases were not recorded, and no much larger clone is one base off. The sample belongs to a study of beta chain features in type 1 diabetes (dated by TCRdb to the late 2010s). As for the study more broadly: No differences in mean age, gender distribution, total cell number or subset yield were found between patients and healthy donors. Across all samples, some 100,000,000 sorted cells were examined, and cell number per subset correlated strongly with RNA yield. The study compared the TCRB repertoires of sorted circulating CD4+ T cell subsets in recently diagnosed type 1 diabetes patients with those in matched healthy donors. Whereas all 30 or so donors provided naive and central memory subsets, regulatory and stem cell-like memory subsets were isolated from just 8 patients and roughly eight healthy donors.

The High Capacity cDNA Reverse Transcription Kit was used to reverse transcribe all of the isolated RNA, meaning that expressed TCRB transcripts were what got sequenced. Deep immunoSEQ sequencing was applied to naive, central memory and regulatory T cell samples, giving an average of roughly 3.5 million total reads per sample. Sorted cells were lysed in RLT buffer, and RNA was extracted using DNase-treated RNeasy Micro or Mini kits according to cell number. Each cell subset was processed on its own to prevent cross-contamination, while patient and healthy donor samples were processed together. TCRB sequences were amplified from cDNA with the immunoSEQ multiplex PCR, producing 87-bp fragments spanning the CDR3 region. Sequencing of the amplicons was performed on the Illumina HiSeq platform. In the original analysis: PCR bias was computationally corrected using synthetic template baselines, reads within Hamming distance 2 were collapsed, and singletons that could not be merged were discarded. Reads were aligned to IMGT to assign V, D and J genes, CDR3 length, and insertions or deletions at six rearrangement sites. Within each subset, clonotype counts were normalized to sorted cell number, after which true diversity and Gini coefficients were computed with the tcR R package. The overlap coefficient, calculated on TCRB nucleotide sequences, was used to measure repertoire sharing. TCRdb obtained this table from immuneACCESS and retained in-frame rearrangements with V and J assigned. These tables miss some clones; where compared with another copy, unresolved V genes account for less than half of the shortfall, and the remainder is unexplained. Clone size and V and J calls were adopted from that table, with D and trimming inferred from the DNA. This sample gives about 220,000 clones in total; about 11% of them show up just once. The leading ten clones occupy approximately 1.5% of the sample.

Each donor gave one peripheral blood draw, averaging approximately 120 mL, which was collected into heparinised tubes. A BD FACSAria II and a panel including CD45RO, CCR7, CD25, CD127, CD95 and CD27 were used to sort naive, central memory, regulatory and stem cell-like memory CD4+ T cells. A purity above 95% was achieved for all sorted populations. Right away, PBMCs were isolated by Lymphoprep density gradient centrifugation and were stained directly, with no culture step. So that batch effects would be minimized, each experiment stained and sorted samples in pairs, pairing one healthy donor with one patient. The germline V gene supplies CDR1 SGHVS and CDR2 FQNEAQ. The CDR3 starts with the cysteine, ends with the phenylalanine, and has 11 residues. The entry retains the CDR3 DNA only, 33 bases that are in frame from base 1. Cut back by 5 bases and 6 bases, the V and J ends lie 8 bases apart. The research as a whole found: HLA sub-analyses involved small numbers of individuals, so any influence of HLA type on TCRB rearrangement remained unresolved. Shorter templates might have been favored by PCR, but patient and control samples were amplified and corrected together, so both groups would have been affected equally by any skew. Naive, central memory and regulatory TCRB repertoires appeared more similar among patients than among healthy donors. In all four CD4+ subsets, TCRB CDR3 length was moderately but significantly shorter in type 1 diabetes patients. Patients with type 1 diabetes made fewer insertions and deleted more nucleotides at VDJ recombination sites, implying thymic rearrangement abnormalities. Because cDNA was sequenced instead of genomic DNA, activated cells with high expression could be over-represented, although the groups did not differ in activation or CD3 levels.

This TCR was recovered from a man aged 18 to 30 in good health. The chain uses TRBV7-8 and TRBJ2-7; the D gene cannot be named for sure. The sample was central memory CD4+ T cells from blood. In nucleotides, the sequence is TGTGCCAGCAGCCCCGGTCGCGAGCAGTACTTC. Its protein is CASSPGREQYF. Reference TRBV7-8 and TRBJ2-7 genes cover what lies past the CDR3, so the full variable domain is GAGVSQSPRYKVAKRGQDVALRCDPISGHVSLFWYQQALGQGPEFLTYFQNEAQLDKSGLPSDRFFAERPEGSVSTLKIQRTQQEDSAVYLCASSPGREQYFGPGTRLTVT.